This T cell receptor beta chain was observed in a study of cytomegalovirus exposure and HLA in healthy donors. A remark on this clone: Its target is unknown. A read error may account for a junction end that differs from germline. Within the sample, other DNA sequences also encode this same CDR3.

13 Jbeta primers and 60 Vbeta primers were used for the PCR. The repertoire was sequenced with immunoSEQ multiplex PCR; TCRdb's copy has only in-frame clones and lacks some. The repertoire holds around 84,000 clones, with around 85% as singletons. Whole-study findings and limits: There were around 160 TCR beta chains listed as cytomegalovirus-associated. Later, an analysis found that common viral pathogens appeared to be linked with several of the most significant clusters. A later analysis linked a missense DCLRE1C variant to TCR beta V- and J-gene trimming.

This CDR3 is built from 15 residues. Germline V gives CDR1 SNHLY, CDR2 FYNNEI. Sequenced sample: PBMCs. The genes are TRBV2 and TRBJ2-5; tentatively, D is TRBD1 (7 bases). The clonotype was recovered from a human donor in good health. DNA for the CDR3: TGTGCCAGCAACCCATCGACAGGGTCGGGAGAGACTCAGTACTTC. Translation: CASNPSTGSGETQYF.